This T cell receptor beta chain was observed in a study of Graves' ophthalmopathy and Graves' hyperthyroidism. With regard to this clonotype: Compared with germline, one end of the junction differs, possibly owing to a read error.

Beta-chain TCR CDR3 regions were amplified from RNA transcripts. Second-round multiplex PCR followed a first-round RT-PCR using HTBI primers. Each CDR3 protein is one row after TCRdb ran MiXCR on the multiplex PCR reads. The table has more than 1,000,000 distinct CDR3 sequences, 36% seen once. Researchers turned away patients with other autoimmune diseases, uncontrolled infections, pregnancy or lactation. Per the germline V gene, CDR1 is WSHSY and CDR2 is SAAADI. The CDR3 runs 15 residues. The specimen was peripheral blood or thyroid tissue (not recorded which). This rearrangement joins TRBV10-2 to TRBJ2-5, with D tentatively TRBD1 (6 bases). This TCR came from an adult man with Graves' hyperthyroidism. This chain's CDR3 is CASSYRIQGTETQYF. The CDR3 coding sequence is TGTGCCAGCAGTTACCGAATTCAGGGGACGGAGACCCAGTACTTC.